The T cell receptor beta chain described here comes from a study of shared clonotypes between healthy human individuals. Study-wide results and limits: Only blood samples were collected, and tissue repertoires likely differ. It was expected that sequencing depth would affect clonotype sharing among donors.

As concerns this clone: Antigen: not known.

V gave up 5 bases and J gave up 6 bases; unmatched junction bases: 6. Germline assignment: CDR1 MNHEY and CDR2 SMNVEV (reference sequence). The CDR3 covers 16 residues. Study processing details: Junction-only immunoSEQ data arrived without quality scores, meaning filtering differed. Clones were sequenced by immunoSEQ multiplex PCR, and TCRdb holds only the in-frame ones, with some missing. The V and J calls and clone size come from that table; D and trimming were worked out from the DNA. Among roughly 490,000 clones listed, about 82% were seen once. The V call is TRBV27, the J call TRBJ2-2, with 13 bases matching TRBD2. Material for sequencing was PBMCs. The sequence derives from a woman aged 40 to 50 in good health. Some clones in this sample may be carry-over from other donors' samples. The CDR3 loop reads CASSPRLAGGPGELFF. Here the CDR3 DNA reads TGTGCCAGCAGTCCCCGACTAGCGGGAGGTCCCGGGGAGCTGTTTTTT.